This TCR beta chain was recovered during a study of blood T cells in healthy people across ages (dated by TCRdb to the mid-2010s). About the investigation overall: In model experiments, template switching captured roughly one uniquely barcoded TCR beta cDNA molecule for every two T cells. Donors of different ages were randomly distributed across sequencing lanes to avoid experimental bias. The donors were split into four age groups: young (average about 15 years), middle-aged (39), aged (over 55) and long-lived (over 80). Two additional independent replicas of 1 million unique cDNA reads from the same blood draw were analyzed for two donors (one aged 18 to 29 and one aged 80 or older). Using deep sequencing normalized with unique cDNA molecular identifiers, the study measured how TCR beta repertoire diversity changes with age. Study-wide conclusions, independent of this receptor: Estimates of total diversity based on one million sequenced T cells were regarded as lower bounds and as underestimates. Observed TCR beta diversity per million T cells fell roughly linearly with age, and a significant reduction was already apparent by age around 44. Because donor CMV infection status was unknown, age-related changes in expanded clonotypes were potentially confounded. Since profiling was done on bulk unsorted PBMCs, naive and antigen-experienced compartments could not be conclusively compared. The long-lived group showed more naive CD4+ T cells, fewer expanded clones and increased TCR diversity than the aged group, suggesting age selection. The percentage of naive T cells measured by flow cytometry correlated strongly with observed TCR beta diversity.

Systemically healthy Caucasian individuals from Russia, 39 in total and aged about 6 to 100 years, were included as donors. Ten milliliters of peripheral blood were drawn from each donor into EDTA-treated Vacutainer tubes. Ficoll-Paque density-gradient centrifugation was used to isolate PBMCs, with at least 6 million obtained per sample. Trizol reagent was used to extract total RNA from PBMCs, with at least 5 micrograms per sample. For every donor, an aliquot of PBMCs went through flow cytometry to measure the percentages of naive CD45RAhigh/CD27high T cells. The library relied on 5' RACE. For sequencing, an Illumina HiSeq 2500 was employed. A second PCR of about 7 to 12 cycles was run with a J-beta primer mix and a sample-barcoded 5' primer. A template-switch 5' adaptor carrying 12 random nucleotides introduced a unique molecular identifier onto each TCR beta cDNA molecule. Each sample yielded at least 3 million CDR3-containing paired-end reads. First-strand cDNA synthesis was performed from all RNA using the Mint cDNA synthesis kit, with priming by a TRBC-specific oligonucleotide. Following uracil-DNA glycosylase treatment, all cDNA underwent a first 18-cycle PCR with the universal primers M1SS and BC2_uni_R. Turning to the authors' computational methods: For normalization, 1 million high-quality reads were randomly selected from each sample, with every read carrying a distinct molecular identifier. Instead of being binned into consensus sequences, reads with shared molecular identifiers were discarded. MiTCR, run with a Q25 quality threshold and the strictest error-elimination algorithm, handled CDR3 identification, clonotype clustering and error correction. A nonparametric unseen species model with Euler transformation was used to estimate a lower bound on total TCR beta diversity. TCRdb reran the public reads through fastp at Q25 and MiXCR, keeping productive beta chains. Each CDR3 protein appears once, grouped with its most common genes and DNA. The V and J calls were not made by the authors but by TCRdb's processing. In this sample the table shows about 1.5 million distinct CDR3 sequences, approximately 43% of which occur a single time. Just over 4% of the sample comes from the top ten.

Concerning this clonotype itself: The specificity of this receptor is unknown. No much larger clonotype is one base removed from it; base qualities were not supplied.

Based on the germline V gene (reference sequence), the CDR1 and CDR2 sequences are GTSNPN and SVGIG. Cut back by 1 base and 7 bases, the V and J ends lie 11 bases apart. Measured from the cysteine to the phenylalanine, the CDR3 is 13 residues long. Just CDR3 DNA is preserved here, 39 bases in frame from base 1. The specimen sequenced was blood. This sequence was found in a woman between 18 and 29 years old in good health. The chain links TRBV30 with TRBJ1-5, with a tentative D gene TRBD1 over 5 matching bases. The CDR3 reads CAWSERGQQPQHF. The bases are TGTGCCTGGAGTGAGAGGGGTCAACAGCCCCAGCATTTT.